This entry features one T cell receptor beta chain sequence. Its antigen is currently not known. No per-base quality is available; no much larger clone lies one base away. The record originates from a study of CD8 T cells in Susac syndrome (dated by TCRdb to between 2017 and 2020). Concerning the study at large: Repertoire sequencing was used to test whether CD8+ T cell activation and differentiation in Susac syndrome was antigen driven. What the study reported, not specific to this receptor: The study acknowledged that relatively few individuals were included in the TCR sequencing and HLA analysis.

Peripheral blood CD8+ and CD4+ T cells from healthy donors, Susac syndrome patients and multiple sclerosis patients were profiled using high-throughput TCR beta sequencing. Treatment-naive patients with stable or active relapsing-remitting disease fulfilling revised McDonald criteria were used as multiple sclerosis controls. Bulk CD8+ and CD4+ T cells were purified by magnetic negative isolation, while CD8+ TEMRA cells were enriched using FACS. Blood was collected in EDTA tubes and processed within 24 hours, with PBMCs isolated through density gradient centrifugation. PBMCs intended for TCR sequencing were cryopreserved in liquid nitrogen and thawed later in a water bath at 37 degrees C. The sorted or isolated CD4+, CD8+ and CD8+ TEMRA cells had a purity of 90% or higher. RNA was extracted using the RNeasy kit, and roughly 0.5 to 1 microgram was reverse transcribed with random hexamers. The immunoSEQ multiplex PCR assay, covering 54 Vbeta and 13 Jbeta segments, was used to amplify TCR beta CDR3 regions. PCR amplification bias was corrected by using a synthetic template baseline for primer optimization and computational correction. The study's own analysis went as follows. Reads were assigned to V, D and J genes according to IMGT and analyzed in immunoSEQ Analyzer, with only productive sequences retained. To calculate clonality, Shannon entropy was normalized by log2 of the number of productive unique sequences and then subtracted from one. For each patient and control, public and private clones were evaluated among the 100 most prevalent clones. Susac-specific clones were defined as absent from healthy and MS cohorts, about 1,000 published viral clones and other ImmuneACCESS disease sequences. TCRdb passed the public sequencing reads through fastp at Q25 and MiXCR, retaining productive beta sequences. Rows with one shared CDR3 protein collapse into an entry with the most common genes and DNA. TCRdb's processing, not the study's, gives the V and J calls here. Within this sample are approximately 200,000 distinct CDR3 sequences, with around 95% of them counted one time only. The ten biggest clones cover 0.082% of the sample.

The sequence was obtained from a human donor with multiple sclerosis. Sequenced sample: CD4+ T cells from PBMCs.

CDR3 loop: CASSYLPGEQYF. The DNA sequence reads TGTGCCAGCTCGTACCTCCCGGGGGAGCAGTACTTC. In this chain, TRBV12-3 or TRBV12-4 is recombined with TRBJ2-7, and possibly TRBD2, on 5 matching bases. Taken from cysteine to phenylalanine, the CDR3 has 12 residues. Just the 36-base CDR3 DNA is kept, in frame starting at base 1. V gives up 8 bases and J gives up 7 bases, and the segment between their germline ends measures 15 bases.